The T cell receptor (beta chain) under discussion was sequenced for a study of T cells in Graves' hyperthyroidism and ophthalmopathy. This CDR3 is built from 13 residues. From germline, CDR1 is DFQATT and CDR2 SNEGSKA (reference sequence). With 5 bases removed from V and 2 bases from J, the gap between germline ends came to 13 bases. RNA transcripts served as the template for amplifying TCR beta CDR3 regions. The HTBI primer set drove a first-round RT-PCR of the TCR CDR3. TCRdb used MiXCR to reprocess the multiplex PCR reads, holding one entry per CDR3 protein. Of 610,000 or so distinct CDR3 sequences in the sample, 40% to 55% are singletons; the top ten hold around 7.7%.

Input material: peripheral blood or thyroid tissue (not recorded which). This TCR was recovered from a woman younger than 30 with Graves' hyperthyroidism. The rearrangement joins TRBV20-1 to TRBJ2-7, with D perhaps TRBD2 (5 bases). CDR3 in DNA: TGCAGTGCTTTACGGGAACGCACCTACGAGCAGTACTTC. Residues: CSALRERTYEQYF.